This is a list of T cell receptor beta chains from one sample in a study of T cells in Graves' hyperthyroidism and ophthalmopathy. TCRdb called the multiplex PCR reads again in MiXCR, with one record for every CDR3 protein. In the table there are hundreds of thousands of distinct CDR3 sequences, about 15% of which are singletons. Specimen: blood. These receptors were obtained from a woman under 30 with Graves' hyperthyroidism. CDR3s include the opening cysteine and the closing phenylalanine or tryptophan.

TRBV5-4,TRBJ1-2,CASSLASNPYGYTF
TRBV7-9,TRBJ1-1,CASIPPSIVGGNTEAFF
TRBV6-1,TRBJ1-1,CASRAGVGTEAFF
TRBV18,TRBJ1-5,CASSPRTGLSQPQHF
TRBV20-1,TRBJ2-1,CSARELGPTYNEQFF
TRBV20-1,TRBJ2-5,CSAREQGLLDLETQYF
TRBV7-9,TRBJ2-2,CASSLGLLAANTGELFF
TRBV2,TRBJ2-7,CASSATSGIRYEQYF
TRBV7-8,TRBJ2-3,CASSLGLGTSGKTDTQYF
TRBV6-1,TRBJ2-7,CASSSDRGSEQYF
TRBV12-3/TRBV12-4,TRBJ2-6,CASSGANVLAF
TRBV20-1,TRBJ1-5,CSARPTGVYQPQHF
TRBV7-9,TRBJ2-5,CASSLAHGSGETQYF
TRBV12-3/TRBV12-4,TRBJ1-2,CASSYGPRQDGYTF
TRBV27,TRBJ1-6,CASATGTGNSPLHF
TRBV19,TRBJ1-2,CASTLRDNYGYTF
TRBV2,TRBJ1-5,CASGDVFSNQPQHF
TRBV4-2,TRBJ1-4,CASSTQQGRGEKLFF
TRBV19,TRBJ2-7,CASNPGGPSYEQYF
TRBV2,TRBJ2-3,CASSKGQAPDTQYF
TRBV3-1,TRBJ1-6,CASSPTWDLISPLHF
TRBV20-1,TRBJ2-7,CSARAGTGAADEQYF
TRBV25-1,TRBJ2-1,CASQTGKNEQFF
TRBV20-1,TRBJ2-7,CSARDRRGNTYEQYF
TRBV20-1,TRBJ1-1,CSARASVALSVTEAFF
TRBV5-5,TRBJ1-2,CASSLLQDLANYGYTF
TRBV28,TRBJ2-7,CASSLFHEAKYF
TRBV7-9,TRBJ2-1,CASSFDRVEANEQFF
TRBV20-1,TRBJ2-1,CSANGGLAGDEQFF
TRBV27,TRBJ1-5,CASSSPGQFNQPQHF
TRBV12-3/TRBV12-4,TRBJ2-7,CASSLSGKSSYEQYF
TRBV12-3/TRBV12-4,TRBJ2-6,CASSLGRGGPGANVLTF
TRBV11-2,TRBJ2-7,CASSLVQSEQYF
TRBV2,TRBJ2-5,CASTPKGGQQETQYF
TRBV28,TRBJ2-2,CASSGVLPLLNTGELFF
TRBV6-9,TRBJ2-6,CASSSSGTSSGANVLTF
TRBV19,TRBJ2-3,CASSSQGDLTDTQYF
TRBV2,TRBJ1-5,CASRRQGDSNQPQHF
TRBV19,TRBJ1-1,CASRFRVGTEAFF
TRBV11-2,TRBJ2-5,CASSPLGTGTLETQYF
TRBV12-3/TRBV12-4,TRBJ2-7,CASSADRDQQYF
TRBV30,TRBJ1-1,CAWSLRRGTEAFF
TRBV19,TRBJ2-7,CASSMGQAPGEQYF
TRBV6-1,TRBJ1-2,CASSLDRGQMKSYTF
TRBV2,TRBJ2-3,CASIPGEDTQYF
TRBV20-1,TRBJ2-5,CSAPIEGTKETQYF
TRBV27,TRBJ2-3,CASTNWGGGARQQYF
TRBV6-1,TRBJ1-2,CASSEDGGGAMIYGYTF